Detailed here is one T cell receptor beta chain. This specimen belongs to a study of control samples from healthy donors and cancer patients. Trimming shortened V by 0 bases and J by 2 bases, and 15 bases separated the two germline ends. The length of the CDR3 is 16 residues. CDR1 is SGHRS, CDR2 YFSETQ, per germline. Clones were sequenced by immunoSEQ multiplex PCR, and TCRdb holds only the in-frame ones, with some missing. Seen here are about 75,000 clones, 84% observed once, and the top ten hold about 14%. Sample: blood. This clonotype originated in a man aged 45-65 years in good health. This chain links TRBV5-1 with TRBJ2-7; D could derive from TRBD1 or TRBD2 (5 bases each). DNA for the CDR3: TGCGCCAGCAGCTTGGGTTCGTGGGACGGAACCTACGAGCAGTACTTC. Its protein is CASSLGSWDGTYEQYF.